The rows below give T cell receptor beta chains drawn from one sample of a study of cytomegalovirus exposure and HLA in healthy donors. Profiling relied on immunoSEQ multiplex PCR, and the TCRdb table lists in-frame clones only, not all of them. The table has roughly 220,000 clones, more than 80% seen once. Sequenced input: PBMCs. Receptors originate from a man in his thirties or forties in good health and CMV-seronegative. The CDR3 runs from the conserved cysteine through the conserved F or W. The D gene is left open where the match is weak. Some rows have no size entry. The others give once, few or many, or a class for an expanded clone.

j_call v_call clone_size d_call cdr3_aa cdr3_nt
TRBJ1-1 TRBV5-1 - - CASSLAGQSHTEAFF TGCGCCAGCAGCTTGGCCGGACAGTCGCACACTGAAGCTTTCTTT
TRBJ1-3 TRBV4-1 once TRBD1 CASSLRPARDRVGNTIYF TGCGCCAGCAGCCTTAGACCCGCGCGGGACAGGGTCGGAAACACCATATATTTT
TRBJ1-4 TRBV4-3 - - CASSQEARGSEKLFF TGCGCCAGCAGCCAAGAGGCCAGGGGAAGTGAAAAACTGTTTTTT
TRBJ2-7 TRBV12-5 once TRBD1 CASGSGTGFDEQYF TGTGCTAGTGGGTCGGGGACAGGGTTCGACGAGCAGTACTTC
TRBJ2-5 TRBV9 - - CASSVGAGRETQYF TGTGCCAGCAGCGTAGGGGCAGGGAGGGAGACCCAGTACTTC
TRBJ1-2 TRBV7-2 - - CASSFRGIPSGYTF TGTGCCAGCAGCTTCCGGGGGATACCTTCCGGCTACACCTTC
TRBJ2-5 TRBV7-9 once - CASSFPIQETQYF TGTGCCAGCAGCTTTCCTATACAAGAGACCCAGTACTTC
TRBJ1-1 TRBV7-9 - TRBD1 CASSLGQGENTEAFF TGTGCCAGCAGCTTGGGACAGGGGGAGAACACTGAAGCTTTCTTT
TRBJ2-3 TRBV4-3 - - CASSQGGPSGTDTQYF TGCGCCAGCAGCCAAGGGGGGCCCAGCGGCACAGATACGCAGTATTTT
TRBJ1-5 TRBV5-6 - - CASSISGNQPQHF TGTGCCAGCAGTATTTCCGGGAATCAGCCCCAGCATTTT
TRBJ1-5 TRBV21-1 - - CASSKKRRGQGGHQPQHF TGTGCCAGCAGCAAAAAAAGGAGAGGACAGGGAGGACATCAGCCCCAGCATTTT
TRBJ2-7 TRBV5-4 - TRBD1 CASSLDGTGGLEQYF TGTGCCAGCAGCTTGGACGGGACAGGGGGCTTAGAGCAGTACTTC
TRBJ1-1 TRBV4-1 - TRBD1 CASSSQDRGLTEAFF TGCGCCAGCAGCTCACAAGACAGGGGGCTCACTGAAGCTTTCTTT
TRBJ1-2 TRBV14 once TRBD1 CASSLSRTGSYTF TGTGCCAGTAGTCTCAGCCGGACAGGGTCCTACACCTTC
TRBJ2-5 TRBV9 - - CASTPRGVQETQYF TGTGCCAGCACCCCGCGGGGAGTTCAAGAGACCCAGTACTTC
TRBJ1-5 TRBV2 - TRBD1 CASSDRTGGVNQPQHF TGTGCCAGCAGTGACCGGACAGGGGGAGTCAATCAGCCCCAGCATTTT
TRBJ1-2 TRBV7-9 - TRBD1 CSSSFAGTGVYVGYTF TGTTCCAGCAGCTTCGCCGGGACAGGGGTCTATGTCGGCTACACCTTC
TRBJ2-7 TRBV6-4 - - CASIRGTYEQYF TGTGCCAGCATAAGGGGGACGTACGAGCAGTACTTC
TRBJ2-2 TRBV2 - TRBD1 CASRDRGYTGELFF TGTGCCAGCAGAGACAGGGGCTACACCGGGGAGCTGTTTTTT
TRBJ1-1 TRBV7-9 - - CASSSTGEAFF TGTGCCAGCAGTTCAACAGGGGAAGCTTTCTTT
TRBJ2-1 TRBV5-1 once TRBD2 CASSLVGVGGVDEQFF TGCGCCAGCAGCCTGGTTGGTGTCGGGGGGGTCGATGAGCAGTTCTTC
TRBJ2-3 TRBV7-3 - TRBD1 CASSGRDRGADTQYF TGTGCCAGCAGCGGCCGGGACAGGGGTGCAGATACGCAGTATTTT
TRBJ1-2 TRBV28 - TRBD1 CASSDRTGYGYTF TGTGCCAGCAGTGACAGGACAGGGTATGGCTACACCTTC
TRBJ2-7 TRBV7-9 few - CASSQPGSEQYF TGTGCCAGCAGCCAACCCGGGTCCGAGCAGTACTTC
TRBJ1-3 TRBV4-1 - TRBD1 CASRPPGQGRNTIYF TGCGCCAGCAGGCCTCCGGGACAGGGGAGGAACACCATATATTTT
TRBJ2-5 TRBV29-1 - - CSVEGGRRGQETQYF TGCAGCGTTGAGGGTGGTAGACGAGGCCAAGAGACCCAGTACTTC
TRBJ1-1 TRBV5-1 once TRBD1 CASSGGTGGYTEAFF TGCGCCAGCAGCGGAGGGACAGGGGGGTACACTGAAGCTTTCTTT
TRBJ2-7 TRBV6-1 - - CASSRQISYEQYF TGTGCCAGCAGTCGACAGATCTCCTACGAGCAGTACTTC